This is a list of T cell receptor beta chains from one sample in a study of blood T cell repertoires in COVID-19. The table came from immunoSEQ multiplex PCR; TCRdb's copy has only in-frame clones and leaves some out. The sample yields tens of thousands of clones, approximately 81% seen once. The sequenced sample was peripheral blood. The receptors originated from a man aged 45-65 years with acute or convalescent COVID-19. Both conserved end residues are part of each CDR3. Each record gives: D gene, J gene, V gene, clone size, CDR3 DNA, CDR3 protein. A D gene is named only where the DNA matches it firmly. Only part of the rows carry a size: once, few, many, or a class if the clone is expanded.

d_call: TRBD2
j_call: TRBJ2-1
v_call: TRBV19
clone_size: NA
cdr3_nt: TGTGCCAGTAGTTCCGGGACTAGCGGGGACCGGGGTGAGCAGTTCTTC
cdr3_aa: CASSSGTSGDRGEQFF

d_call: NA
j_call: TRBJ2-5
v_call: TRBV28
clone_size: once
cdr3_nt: TGTGCCAGCCACACCCCGGGGGGCGAAGAGACCCAGTACTTC
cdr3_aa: CASHTPGGEETQYF

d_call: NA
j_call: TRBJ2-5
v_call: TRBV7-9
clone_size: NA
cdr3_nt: TGTGCCAGCAGCTTGTCGACAGTCCAAGAGACCCAGTACTTC
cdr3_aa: CASSLSTVQETQYF

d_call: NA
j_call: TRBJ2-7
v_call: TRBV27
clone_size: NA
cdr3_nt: TGTGCCAGCAGTTTAACTACCTCCTACGAGCAGTACTTC
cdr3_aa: CASSLTTSYEQYF

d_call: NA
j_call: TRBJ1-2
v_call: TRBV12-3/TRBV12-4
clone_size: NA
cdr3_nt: TGTGCCAGCAGCGACGGGAACTATGGCTACACCTTC
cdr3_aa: CASSDGNYGYTF

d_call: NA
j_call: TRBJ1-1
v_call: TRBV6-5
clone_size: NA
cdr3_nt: TGTGCCAGCAGCACACGGACAAATGAAGCTTTCTTT
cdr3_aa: CASSTRTNEAFF

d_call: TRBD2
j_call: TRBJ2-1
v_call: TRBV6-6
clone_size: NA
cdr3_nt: TGTGCCAGCCTAGCGGGGGTTTCGGGCAATGAGCAGTTCTTC
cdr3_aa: CASLAGVSGNEQFF

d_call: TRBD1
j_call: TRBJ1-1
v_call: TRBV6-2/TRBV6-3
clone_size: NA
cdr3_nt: TGTGCCAGCAGTTATGTCCTGGGACAGGGGGATAGGACTGAAGCTTTCTTT
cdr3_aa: CASSYVLGQGDRTEAFF

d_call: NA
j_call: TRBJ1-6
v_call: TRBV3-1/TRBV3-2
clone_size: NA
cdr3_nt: TGTGCCAGCAGCCAAGTAAACAGTGTTGATTCACCCCTCCACTTT
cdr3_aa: CASSQVNSVDSPLHF

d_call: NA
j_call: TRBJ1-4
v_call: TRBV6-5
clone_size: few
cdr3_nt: TGTGCCAGCAGTTTCAGTTTTGCTAATGAAAAACTGTTTTTT
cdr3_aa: CASSFSFANEKLFF

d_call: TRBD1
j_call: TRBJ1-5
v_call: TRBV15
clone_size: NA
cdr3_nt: TGTGCCACCAGCAGGATTGCGGGACAGACTCAGCCCCAGCATTTT
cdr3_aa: CATSRIAGQTQPQHF

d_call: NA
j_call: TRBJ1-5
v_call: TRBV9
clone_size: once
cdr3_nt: TGTGCCAGCAGCGTGGACATTAGCAATCAGCCCCAGCATTTT
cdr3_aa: CASSVDISNQPQHF

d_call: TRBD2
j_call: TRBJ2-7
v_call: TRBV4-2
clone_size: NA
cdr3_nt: TGTGCCAGCAGCCAGGCCATTAGCGGGGAGTCCTACGAGCAGTACTTC
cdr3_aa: CASSQAISGESYEQYF

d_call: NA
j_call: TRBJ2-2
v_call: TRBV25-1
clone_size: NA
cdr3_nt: TGTGCCAGCAGTGAAGAGGTTGAGTACATTACCGGGGAGCTGTTTTTT
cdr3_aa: CASSEEVEYITGELFF

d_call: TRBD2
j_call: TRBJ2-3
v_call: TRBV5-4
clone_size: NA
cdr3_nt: TGTGCCAGCAGCTTGGGGGGACTAGCGGGAGGGACGCTCACAGATACGCAGTATTTT
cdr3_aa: CASSLGGLAGGTLTDTQYF

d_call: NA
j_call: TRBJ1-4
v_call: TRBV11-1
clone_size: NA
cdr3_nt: TGTGCCAGCAGCTTATTCCGCGGGGATGAAAAACTGTTTTTT
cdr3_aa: CASSLFRGDEKLFF

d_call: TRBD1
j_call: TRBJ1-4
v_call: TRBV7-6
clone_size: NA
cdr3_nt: TGTGCCAGCAGCTACCCGACAGGGGGGAGGAATGAAAAACTGTTTTTT
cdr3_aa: CASSYPTGGRNEKLFF

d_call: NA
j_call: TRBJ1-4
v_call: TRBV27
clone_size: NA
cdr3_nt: TGTGCCAGCAGTCGCTTTGGGCAACATGGAACTAATGAAAAACTGTTTTTT
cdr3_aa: CASSRFGQHGTNEKLFF

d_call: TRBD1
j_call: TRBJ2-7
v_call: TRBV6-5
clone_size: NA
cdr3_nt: TGTGCCAGCAGTAGCCGGGACAGGGCTTACGAGCAGTACTTC
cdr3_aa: CASSSRDRAYEQYF

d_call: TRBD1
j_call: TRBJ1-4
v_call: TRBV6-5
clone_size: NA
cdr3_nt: TGTGCCAGCAGTTCCGGATCCTACAGGGGTGGTGAAAAACTGTTTTTT
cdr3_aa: CASSSGSYRGGEKLFF

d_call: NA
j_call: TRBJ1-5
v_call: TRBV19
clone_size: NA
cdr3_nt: TGTGCCAGTAGCGTCCAGGACATTTATAGCAATCAGCCCCAGCATTTT
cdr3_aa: CASSVQDIYSNQPQHF

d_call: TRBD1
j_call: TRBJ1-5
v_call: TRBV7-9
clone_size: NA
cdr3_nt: TGTGCCAGCAGCTTAGGCAGGGGGGATAGCAATCAGCCCCAGCATTTT
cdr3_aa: CASSLGRGDSNQPQHF

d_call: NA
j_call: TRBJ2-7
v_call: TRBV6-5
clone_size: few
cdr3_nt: TGTGCCAGCAGTTATTCAGAAGAGCAGTACTTC
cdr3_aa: CASSYSEEQYF

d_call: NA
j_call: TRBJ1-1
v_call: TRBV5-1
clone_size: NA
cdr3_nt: TGCGCCAGCAGCTTGGCCATGGACAGGAACACTGAAGCTTTCTTT
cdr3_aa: CASSLAMDRNTEAFF

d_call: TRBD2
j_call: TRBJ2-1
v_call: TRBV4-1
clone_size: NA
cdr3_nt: TGCGCCAGCAGCCAAGATCCCCCTAGCGGGAGAAGGGATGAGCAGTTCTTC
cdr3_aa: CASSQDPPSGRRDEQFF

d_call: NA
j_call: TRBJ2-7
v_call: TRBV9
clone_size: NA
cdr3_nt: TGTGCCAGCAGCACCACCCCTGGCAGCTACGAGCAGTACTTC
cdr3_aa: CASSTTPGSYEQYF

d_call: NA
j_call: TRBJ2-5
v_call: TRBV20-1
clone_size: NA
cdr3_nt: TGCAGTGCTAGTGGGCAGGCCCAAGAGACCCAGTACTTC
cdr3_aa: CSASGQAQETQYF

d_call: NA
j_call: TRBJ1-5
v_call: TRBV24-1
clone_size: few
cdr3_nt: TGTGCCACCACCAAGGGACTCATTTTGCCCGGCAATCAGCCCCAGCATTTT
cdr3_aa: CATTKGLILPGNQPQHF

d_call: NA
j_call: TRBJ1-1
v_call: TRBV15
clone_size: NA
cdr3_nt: TGTGCCACCAGCAGATCCCAGGAGGGAGACACTGAAGCTTTCTTT
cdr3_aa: CATSRSQEGDTEAFF

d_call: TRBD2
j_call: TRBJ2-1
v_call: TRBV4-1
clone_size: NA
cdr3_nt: TGCGCCAGCAGCCAAGGTCTAGCGGGACCCTCCTACAATGAGCAGTTCTTC
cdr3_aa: CASSQGLAGPSYNEQFF

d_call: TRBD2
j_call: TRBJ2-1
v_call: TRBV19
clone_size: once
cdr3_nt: TGTGCCAGTAGTCTGGAAGCGGGAAGATACAATGAGCAGTTCTTC
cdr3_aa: CASSLEAGRYNEQFF

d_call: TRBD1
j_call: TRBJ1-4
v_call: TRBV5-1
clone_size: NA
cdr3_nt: TGCGCCAGCAGCTTAGGGGGCGTGAGTGAAAAACTGTTTTTT
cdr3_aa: CASSLGGVSEKLFF

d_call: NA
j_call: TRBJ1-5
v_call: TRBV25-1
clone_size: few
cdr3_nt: TGTGCCAGCAGTGACACCTATAGCAATCAGCCCCAGCATTTT
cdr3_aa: CASSDTYSNQPQHF

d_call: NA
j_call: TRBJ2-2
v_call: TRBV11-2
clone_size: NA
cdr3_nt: TGTGCCAGCAGCCCGAGGGGGTCGGGGGAGCTGTTTTTT
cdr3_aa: CASSPRGSGELFF

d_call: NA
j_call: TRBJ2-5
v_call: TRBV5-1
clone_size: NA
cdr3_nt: TGCGCCAGCAGCTTGGGGAGGTACCAAGAGACCCAGTACTTC
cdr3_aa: CASSLGRYQETQYF

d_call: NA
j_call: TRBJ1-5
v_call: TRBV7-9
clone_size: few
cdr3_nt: TGTGCCAGCAGCTCGGACAGTCCCGGTCAGCCCCAGCATTTT
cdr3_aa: CASSSDSPGQPQHF

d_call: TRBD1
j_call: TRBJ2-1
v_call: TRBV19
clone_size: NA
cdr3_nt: TGTGCCAGTAGTTCTCTTGGGACAGTTTCTTACAATGAGCAGTTCTTC
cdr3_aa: CASSSLGTVSYNEQFF